The entry below gives a single T cell receptor (beta chain) sequence along with its context. These data come from a study of blood T cells in healthy people across ages. Then a second PCR, running about 6 to 12 cycles, was carried out with a sample-barcoded 5' primer and a J-beta primer mix. One entry per CDR3 protein, called by TCRdb with MiXCR from the 5' RACE reads. The table records 1.5 million to 1.8 million distinct CDR3 sequences, approximately 39% of them present only once. The sequencing input was blood. The clonotype was recovered from a woman aged 18-29 years in good health.

DNA for the CDR3: TGTGCCAGCAGTGGACACTCGGGGCTGAGCACAGATACGCAGTATTTT. It specifies CASSGHSGLSTDTQYF. The chain uses TRBV28 and TRBJ2-3, with D tentatively TRBD1 or TRBD2 (5 bases each). V lost 5 bases, J lost 0 bases, and 15 bases lay in between. Per germline, CDR1 MDHEN and CDR2 SYDVKM. This CDR3 has 16 amino acids.